Following are 2 T cell receptor beta chains from one sample sequenced in a study of CXCR3-negative and CXCR3-positive naive CD8 T cells. UMI labels and 5' RACE were used to prepare the TRB cDNA libraries. TCRdb re-called the 5' RACE reads and gives one entry per CDR3 protein, without DNA. This sample's table reports tens of thousands of distinct CDR3 sequences. Sequences were obtained from naive CXCR3- CD8+ T cells from blood. As to subset: CD45RO-CCR7+CD27+CD95- naive CD8+ T cells lacking CXCR3 (TNR3-). These TCRs come from a human donor in good health. Some clones in this sample may be carry-over from other donors' samples.

The rearrangement uses TRBV20-1 and TRBJ2-1. Germline assignment: CDR1 DFQATT and CDR2 SNEGSKA (reference sequence). The CDR3 runs to 14 residues. CDR3 amino acids: CSAEDRSSYNEQFF.

This chain uses TRBV6-2 or TRBV6-3 with TRBJ2-3; the TRBD2 assignment by TCRdb is unverifiable without DNA. The length of the CDR3 is 17 residues. Germline V gene sequence: CDR1 MNHEY, CDR2 SVGEGT. The chain's CDR3 is CASSYPLGGGSTDTQYF.